These T cell receptor beta chains were read from a single sample in a study of blood T cell repertoires in COVID-19. Clones were read by immunoSEQ multiplex PCR, and TCRdb kept only the in-frame ones, dropping some. The sample carries 90,000 to 150,000 clones, around 80% recorded once. The sample comprised peripheral blood. These receptors came from a woman older than 75 with acute or convalescent COVID-19. The CDR3 runs from the conserved cysteine through the conserved F or W. Fields, in order: D gene, J gene, V gene, clone size, CDR3 protein, CDR3 DNA. The D gene is left open where the match is weak. Expanded clones get a size class; other rows say once, few or many, or leave the size out.

D: .; J: TRBJ2-5; V: TRBV3-1/TRBV3-2; size: .; CDR3: CASSPGALGETQYF; DNA: TGTGCCAGCAGCCCTGGGGCCTTGGGAGAGACCCAGTACTTC
D: .; J: TRBJ1-1; V: TRBV24-1; size: .; CDR3: CATTDFANGEAFF; DNA: TGTGCCACCACCGACTTCGCCAACGGTGAAGCTTTCTTT
D: TRBD2; J: TRBJ2-3; V: TRBV7-2; size: .; CDR3: CASSLAEGPGTDTQYF; DNA: TGTGCCAGCAGCCTAGCGGAGGGCCCAGGCACAGATACGCAGTATTTT
D: .; J: TRBJ2-1; V: TRBV12-3/TRBV12-4; size: .; CDR3: CASSLFNNEQFF; DNA: TGTGCCAGCAGTTTATTTAACAATGAGCAGTTCTTC
D: .; J: TRBJ1-2; V: TRBV9; size: .; CDR3: CASTQMDGDYGYTF; DNA: TGTGCCAGCACCCAAATGGACGGGGACTATGGCTACACCTTC
D: .; J: TRBJ1-6; V: TRBV4-2; size: .; CDR3: CASSGGVGISTYNSPLHF; DNA: TGTGCCAGCAGCGGCGGGGTTGGGATCTCAACTTATAATTCACCCCTCCACTTT
D: .; J: TRBJ2-6; V: TRBV27; size: .; CDR3: CATPSGANVLTF; DNA: TGTGCCACCCCATCTGGGGCCAACGTCCTGACTTTC
D: .; J: TRBJ1-4; V: TRBV19; size: .; CDR3: CASSPSGFQNEKLFF; DNA: TGTGCCAGTAGCCCATCAGGGTTTCAAAATGAAAAACTGTTTTTT
D: TRBD2; J: TRBJ2-1; V: TRBV28; size: .; CDR3: CASSASSGRVDNNEQFF; DNA: TGTGCCAGCAGTGCCTCGAGCGGGAGGGTAGATAACAATGAGCAGTTCTTC
D: .; J: TRBJ1-2; V: TRBV7-2; size: .; CDR3: CASSLIARDYGYTF; DNA: TGTGCCAGCAGCTTAATCGCCCGGGACTATGGCTACACCTTC
D: .; J: TRBJ2-3; V: TRBV10-2; size: .; CDR3: CASKTGDMSDTQYF; DNA: TGCGCCAGCAAAACGGGGGATATGTCAGATACGCAGTATTTT
D: TRBD1; J: TRBJ1-5; V: TRBV19; size: .; CDR3: CASSSSGGYQPQHF; DNA: TGTGCCAGTTCTTCCTCAGGGGGCTATCAGCCCCAGCATTTT
D: TRBD1; J: TRBJ2-7; V: TRBV6-5; size: .; CDR3: CASSSWGQGVYEQYF; DNA: TGTGCCAGCAGCTCATGGGGACAGGGGGTATACGAGCAGTACTTC
D: .; J: TRBJ2-2; V: TRBV2; size: .; CDR3: CASSEQGPNTGELFF; DNA: TGTGCCAGCAGTGAACAGGGGCCCAACACCGGGGAGCTGTTTTTT
D: TRBD1; J: TRBJ2-3; V: TRBV15; size: .; CDR3: CATSRDRTTGGSTDTQYF; DNA: TGTGCCACCAGCAGAGATCGGACTACAGGGGGGAGCACAGATACGCAGTATTTT
D: .; J: TRBJ1-2; V: TRBV19; size: .; CDR3: CASRSGGLYGYTF; DNA: TGTGCCAGTAGATCTGGCGGTCTCTATGGCTACACCTTC
D: TRBD1; J: TRBJ1-4; V: TRBV5-1; size: .; CDR3: CASSPTGAPGEKLFF; DNA: TGCGCCAGCAGCCCCACAGGGGCGCCGGGGGAAAAACTGTTTTTT
D: TRBD2; J: TRBJ2-3; V: TRBV7-2; size: .; CDR3: CASSLASGLDTQYF; DNA: TGTGCCAGCAGCTTAGCTAGCGGGTTAGATACGCAGTATTTT
D: .; J: TRBJ1-6; V: TRBV27; size: .; CDR3: CASSLGRPGNSPLHF; DNA: TGTGCCAGCAGTTTAGGCCGCCCCGGGAATTCACCCCTCCACTTT
D: TRBD1; J: TRBJ1-2; V: TRBV30; size: .; CDR3: CAWARQGVEDGYTF; DNA: TGTGCCTGGGCCCGACAGGGGGTTGAGGATGGCTACACCTTC
D: TRBD1; J: TRBJ1-6; V: TRBV19; size: few; CDR3: CASSRDRGSSPLHF; DNA: TGTGCCAGTAGTCGCGACAGGGGAAGTTCACCCCTCCACTTT
D: .; J: TRBJ1-1; V: TRBV4-1; size: .; CDR3: CASSRYRQDTEAFF; DNA: TGCGCCAGCAGCCGCTACAGGCAGGACACTGAAGCTTTCTTT
D: TRBD1; J: TRBJ1-4; V: TRBV30; size: .; CDR3: CAWEQGHEKLFF; DNA: TGTGCCTGGGAACAGGGGCATGAAAAACTGTTTTTT
D: TRBD1; J: TRBJ1-5; V: TRBV6-2/TRBV6-3; size: .; CDR3: CASSGQGEQPQHF; DNA: TGTGCCAGCAGTGGACAGGGAGAACAGCCCCAGCATTTT
D: TRBD2; J: TRBJ2-2; V: TRBV10-3; size: .; CDR3: CAISGLAGGTGELFF; DNA: TGTGCCATCAGCGGACTAGCGGGAGGCACCGGGGAGCTGTTTTTT
D: TRBD2; J: TRBJ2-1; V: TRBV7-9; size: few; CDR3: CASSLAGLAGYNEQFF; DNA: TGTGCCAGCAGCTTAGCGGGACTAGCGGGCTACAATGAGCAGTTCTTC
D: TRBD2; J: TRBJ2-1; V: TRBV24-1; size: .; CDR3: CATSDSSSGRKGNEQFF; DNA: TGTGCCACCAGTGATTCAAGTAGCGGGAGGAAGGGGAATGAGCAGTTCTTC
D: .; J: TRBJ1-2; V: TRBV6-5; size: .; CDR3: CATTPTGSSGYGYTF; DNA: TGTGCCACCACCCCCACAGGGTCATCAGGCTATGGCTACACCTTC
D: TRBD1; J: TRBJ1-2; V: TRBV10-3; size: .; CDR3: CAISLPGQGESYGYTF; DNA: TGTGCCATCAGTCTCCCGGGACAGGGGGAAAGCTATGGCTACACCTTC
D: TRBD1; J: TRBJ1-2; V: TRBV6-2/TRBV6-3; size: .; CDR3: CASSYTGGTYGYTF; DNA: TGTGCCAGCAGCTATACAGGGGGAACCTATGGCTACACCTTC
D: TRBD2; J: TRBJ2-2; V: TRBV9; size: .; CDR3: CASSVGGAGTGELFF; DNA: TGTGCCAGCAGCGTCGGGGGGGCGGGCACCGGGGAGCTGTTTTTT
D: .; J: TRBJ2-7; V: TRBV29-1; size: .; CDR3: CSVEERSYEQYF; DNA: TGCAGCGTTGAAGAGAGGTCCTACGAGCAGTACTTC
D: .; J: TRBJ2-3; V: TRBV7-3; size: .; CDR3: CASSLGVEGDTQYF; DNA: TGTGCCAGCAGCTTAGGCGTGGAGGGAGATACGCAGTATTTT
D: TRBD1; J: TRBJ1-1; V: TRBV20-1; size: .; CDR3: CSASRTGNTEAFF; DNA: TGCAGTGCTAGTCGGACAGGGAACACTGAAGCTTTCTTT
D: .; J: TRBJ2-7; V: TRBV5-1; size: .; CDR3: CASSLQGGYYEQYF; DNA: TGCGCCAGCAGTTTACAGGGCGGGTACTACGAGCAGTACTTC
D: .; J: TRBJ1-3; V: TRBV9; size: .; CDR3: CASSSHSQGTGNTIYF; DNA: TGTGCCAGCAGCTCCCATTCACAGGGAACTGGAAACACCATATATTTT
D: .; J: TRBJ2-3; V: TRBV19; size: once; CDR3: CASSWGSGADTQYF; DNA: TGTGCCAGTAGTTGGGGCTCGGGGGCAGATACGCAGTATTTT
D: .; J: TRBJ1-2; V: TRBV2; size: .; CDR3: CASYFGGQGYGYTF; DNA: TGTGCCAGTTATTTCGGGGGGCAGGGCTATGGCTACACCTTC
D: TRBD1; J: TRBJ2-5; V: TRBV4-2; size: once; CDR3: CASRGQGGLETQYF; DNA: TGTGCCAGCCGGGGACAGGGTGGGTTGGAGACCCAGTACTTC
D: .; J: TRBJ1-3; V: TRBV7-2; size: .; CDR3: CASSLGGPAGNTIYF; DNA: TGTGCCAGCAGCTTAGGGGGCCCTGCTGGAAACACCATATATTTT
D: TRBD1; J: TRBJ2-5; V: TRBV5-1; size: .; CDR3: CASSLAGQGRETQYF; DNA: TGCGCCAGCAGCTTGGCTGGACAGGGAAGGGAGACCCAGTACTTC
D: .; J: TRBJ2-1; V: TRBV5-6; size: .; CDR3: CASSRLADPYNEQFF; DNA: TGTGCCAGCAGCCGGTTAGCGGACCCCTACAATGAGCAGTTCTTC
D: .; J: TRBJ1-2; V: TRBV30; size: .; CDR3: CAWSVSQGNGYTF; DNA: TGTGCCTGGAGTGTTAGTCAGGGGAATGGCTACACCTTC
D: .; J: TRBJ1-5; V: TRBV19; size: .; CDR3: CASSPQGGNQPQHF; DNA: TGTGCCAGTAGTCCACAGGGTGGGAATCAGCCCCAGCATTTT
D: TRBD1; J: TRBJ2-2; V: TRBV19; size: .; CDR3: CASRITGGDGVGELFF; DNA: TGTGCCAGTAGAATAACAGGGGGCGATGGGGTCGGGGAGCTGTTTTTT
D: TRBD1; J: TRBJ1-5; V: TRBV6-5; size: .; CDR3: CASSSQGANQPQHF; DNA: TGTGCCAGCAGCTCCCAGGGGGCCAATCAGCCCCAGCATTTT
D: .; J: TRBJ1-2; V: TRBV3-1/TRBV3-2; size: .; CDR3: CASSPTGGVYGYTF; DNA: TGTGCCAGCAGCCCGACGGGAGGGGTTTACGGCTACACCTTC
D: TRBD2; J: TRBJ2-2; V: TRBV11-3; size: .; CDR3: CASSRLAGGQGTGELFF; DNA: TGTGCCAGCAGCCGGCTAGCGGGGGGGCAGGGCACCGGGGAGCTGTTTTTT
D: .; J: TRBJ2-1; V: TRBV11-3; size: few; CDR3: CASSLGGRYNEQFF; DNA: TGTGCCAGCAGCTTAGGGGGGAGGTACAATGAGCAGTTCTTC
D: .; J: TRBJ2-7; V: TRBV5-4; size: few; CDR3: CASSLVWQGSYEQYF; DNA: TGTGCCAGCAGCTTGGTCTGGCAGGGGTCCTACGAGCAGTACTTC
D: TRBD2; J: TRBJ2-5; V: TRBV28; size: .; CDR3: CASSSGLAGTETQYF; DNA: TGTGCCAGCAGTTCTGGACTAGCGGGAACAGAGACCCAGTACTTC
D: .; J: TRBJ1-5; V: TRBV30; size: few; CDR3: CAWVNFQAGNQPQHF; DNA: TGTGCCTGGGTAAATTTTCAGGCCGGCAATCAGCCCCAGCATTTT
D: TRBD2; J: TRBJ2-1; V: TRBV9; size: .; CDR3: CASSLEGLAENEQFF; DNA: TGTGCCAGCAGCCTCGAAGGACTAGCGGAAAATGAGCAGTTCTTC